The 10 T cell receptor beta chains below all came from one sample that was sequenced in a study of graft-versus-host responses after intestinal transplantation. The table came from immunoSEQ multiplex PCR; TCRdb's copy has only in-frame clones and leaves some out. Of fewer than 85,000 clones listed, over 70% were seen once; the top ten hold around 0.37%. No antigen is known for these receptors. This specimen consisted of unstimulated CD4+ T cells sorted from spleen or lymph node cells, obtained before transplant. The source is a human donor who was the organ donor for an intestinal transplant.

The chain carries TRBV7-9 and TRBJ2-5; no reliable D call. The V end lost 5 bases, the J end lost 5 bases, and 3 bases lay between the germline ends. Germline CDR1 and CDR2: SEHNR and FQNEAQ (reference sequence). This CDR3 contains 10 residues. The CDR3 region is CASSQETQYF. As DNA, the CDR3 is TGTGCCAGCAGCCAGGAGACCCAGTACTTC.

In its sample, this clone was seen a few times. V usage is TRBV19 and J usage is TRBJ2-2, with 11 bases matching TRBD1. V dropped 9 bases and J dropped 4; count of bases not matched to a gene: 16. The germline V gene has CDR1 LNHDA and CDR2 SQIVND (reference sequence). The CDR3 has 18 amino acids. CDR3: CASLRDRGGYDGTGELFF. CDR3 coding DNA: TGTGCCAGCCTCCGGGACAGGGGGGGTTACGATGGCACCGGGGAGCTGTTTTTT.

V gene TRBV5-5 combines with J gene TRBJ2-7, with TRBD2 matching over 9 bases. The CDR3 runs to 15 residues. The germline V gene encodes CDR1 SGHKS and CDR2 YYEKEE (reference sequence). With V trimmed by 0 bases and J by 4 bases, 5 bases remained unmatched. Here the CDR3 reads CASSLAASGVYEQYV. CDR3 in DNA: TGTGCCAGCAGCTTGGCAGCTAGCGGGGTGTACGAGCAGTACGTC.

The chain has TRBV9 and TRBJ1-6; 7 bases are a match to TRBD1. In germline, CDR1 is SGDLS, CDR2 YYNGEE. V lost 6 bases, J lost 7 bases, and 4 bases stayed unmatched. The CDR3 consists of 13 residues. This chain's CDR3 is CASTGTDNSPLHF. The CDR3 DNA sequence: TGTGCCAGCACCGGGACAGACAATTCACCCCTCCACTTT.

The J gene is TRBJ1-2, the V gene TRBV6-1; D is unresolved. The CDR3 contains 13 residues. The germline CDR1 and CDR2 sequences are MNHNS and SASEGT. The ends were cut back, 2 bases at V and 4 bases at J, with 8 bases in the middle. The CDR3 sequence: CASSENSAYGYTF. The CDR3 nucleotides are TGTGCCAGCAGTGAAAATAGTGCCTATGGCTACACCTTC.

V usage is TRBV6-1 and J usage is TRBJ2-7, with D possibly called TRBD1 or TRBD2 (5 bases each). Germline loops: CDR1 MNHNS, CDR2 SASEGT. The length of the CDR3 is 12 residues. V lost 0 bases to trimming and J lost 6 bases, with 6 bases between them. The CDR3 sequence is CASSEAGGEQYV. In DNA form, the CDR3 reads TGTGCCAGCAGTGAAGCTGGGGGCGAGCAGTACGTC.

J is TRBJ1-2 and V is TRBV15; D call uncertain. The CDR3 loop spans 15 amino acids. The ends were cut back, 1 base at V and 4 bases at J, with 13 bases in the middle. The V gene's germline CDR1 is LNHNV and CDR2 YYDKDF (reference sequence). For the CDR3, the DNA is TGTGCCACCAGCAGAGTAAAGGAGGGTCCCTATGGCTACACCTTC. This codes for CATSRVKEGPYGYTF. Drawing the rest from reference TRBV15 and TRBJ1-2, the complete variable domain is DAMVIQNPRYQVTQFGKPVTLSCSQTLNHNVMYWYQQKSSQAPKLLFHYYDKDFNNEADTPDNFQSRRPNTSFCFLDIRSPGLGDTAMYLCATSRVKEGPYGYTFGSGTRLTVV.

The chain is built from TRBV12-5 and TRBJ1-1; no reliable D call. V lost 6 bases, J lost 1 base, and 9 bases lay in between. The germline V gene encodes CDR1 LGHNT and CDR2 FRNRAP. CDR3 length: 13 residues. The chain's CDR3 is CASGLNRNTEAFF. DNA for the CDR3: TGTGCTAGTGGCCTAAACAGGAACACTGAAGCTTTCTTT.

This chain connects TRBV5-4 to TRBJ2-7, with D possibly matching TRBD1 (5 bases). V was clipped by 0 bases and J by 6 bases, with 13 bases between them. The germline CDR1 and CDR2 sequences are SGHNT and YYREEE (reference sequence). This CDR3 contains 14 residues. The CDR3 protein is CASSLEQGTVEQYV. CDR3 nucleotides: TGTGCCAGCAGCTTGGAGCAGGGAACGGTCGAGCAGTACGTC.

The sample holds a few counts of this clone. This chain links TRBV7-3 with TRBJ2-3, with D possibly being TRBD2 (6 bases). Germline assignment: CDR1 SGHTA and CDR2 FQGTGA. Trimming took off 4 bases at V and 8 bases at J, with 16 bases between the two ends. The CDR3 is made up of 14 amino acids. The CDR3 region has the DNA TGTGCCAGCAGCTCCATTGGGACTTCGGGTACGCAGTATTTT. Protein product: CASSSIGTSGTQYF.